The 18 T cell receptor beta chains given below trace back to one sample, sequenced in a study of CD8+ T cells in alopecia areata. Following RNA extraction, reverse transcription yielded cDNA that acted as the sequencing template. The method was immunoSEQ multiplex PCR; TCRdb's version includes in-frame clones alone and lacks a portion of them. The table has more than 100,000 clones, around 84% seen once. Treatment noted: oral pan-JAK inhibitor, 5-10 mg twice daily. Material: CD8+ T cells sorted from blood, obtained at approximately week 30, from a patient treated with tofacitinib. The source is a human donor with alopecia areata.

The CDR3 loop reads CASSSWDSFSYEQYF. The CDR3 DNA follows: TGTGCCAGCTCATCATGGGACAGTTTCAGCTACGAGCAGTACTTC. V gene TRBV18 combines with J gene TRBJ2-7; 7 bases are a match to TRBD1. V lost 5 bases to trimming and J lost 3 bases; unmatched junction nucleotides: 10. Germline V gives CDR1 KGHSH, CDR2 LQKENI. The CDR3 is made up of 15 amino acids. Full variable domain (outside the CDR3, taken from reference TRBV18 and TRBJ2-7): NAGVMQNPRHLVRRRGQEARLRCSPMKGHSHVYWYRQLPEEGLKFMVYLQKENIIDESGMPKERFSAEFPKEGPSILRIQQVVRGDSAAYFCASSSWDSFSYEQYFGPGTRLTVT.

The CDR3 is CSVEGGPSGNTIYF. The CDR3 nucleotides read TGCAGCGTTGAAGGCGGGCCCTCTGGAAACACCATATATTTT. V gene TRBV29-1 combines with J gene TRBJ1-3; D gene ambiguous. The CDR3 loop spans 14 amino acids. The ends were cut back, 1 base at V and 0 bases at J, with 7 bases in the middle. Germline V lookup: CDR1 SQVTM, CDR2 ANQGSEA. Full variable domain (rest looked up from reference TRBV29-1 and TRBJ1-3): SAVISQKPSRDICQRGTSLTIQCQVDSQVTMMFWYRQQPGQSLTLIATANQGSEATYESGFVIDKFPISRPNLTFSTLTVSNMSPEDSSIYLCSVEGGPSGNTIYFGEGSWLTVV.

The chain couples TRBV5-4 to TRBJ2-7; 10 nucleotides agree with TRBD1. This CDR3 is 14 amino acids long. V lost 5 bases to trimming and J lost 6 bases; unmatched junction nucleotides: 8. The germline V gene encodes CDR1 SGHNT and CDR2 YYREEE (reference sequence). CDR3 residues: CASSPGTGVGEQYF. The CDR3 DNA reads as TGTGCCAGCAGTCCCGGGACAGGGGTCGGCGAGCAGTACTTC.

This chain connects TRBV6-1 to TRBJ1-2; a possible D gene is TRBD1 (6 bases). From germline, CDR1 is MNHNS and CDR2 SASEGT. This CDR3 has 17 residues. V was shortened by 0 bases and J by 4 bases, with 18 bases between the two germline ends. CDR3: CASSEAIGKGVPYGYTF. For the CDR3, the DNA is TGTGCCAGCAGTGAAGCCATAGGGAAGGGGGTTCCCTATGGCTACACCTTC.

This rearrangement joins TRBV9 to TRBJ1-4; D perhaps matches TRBD1 (5 bases). This CDR3 is built from 17 residues. The germline V and J ends were trimmed by 0 bases and 3 bases, with 15 bases remaining between them. Germline CDR1 and CDR2: SGDLS and YYNGEE. CDR3 loop: CASSVGGGRGSNEKLFF. The CDR3 nucleotides read TGTGCCAGCAGCGTAGGAGGAGGGAGGGGATCTAATGAAAAACTGTTTTTT.

The rearrangement links TRBV15 to TRBJ1-1; unclear D gene. This CDR3 is 12 amino acids long. Trimming took 1 base from V and 4 from J, leaving 4 bases between them. CDR1 is LNHNV, CDR2 YYDKDF, per germline (reference sequence). CDR3 in DNA: TGTGCCACCAGCAGAGGTGGCACTGAAGCTTTCTTT. Protein sequence: CATSRGGTEAFF.

A few counts support this clone. The J gene is TRBJ2-1, the V gene TRBV2; D is ambiguous. The V end lost 8 bases, the J end lost 10 bases, and 9 bases lay between the germline ends. The CDR3 totals 10 residues. Germline lookup yields CDR1 SNHLY and CDR2 FYNNEI. The DNA for the CDR3 is TGTGCCAGCGGCGCCGGGGAGCAGTTCTTC. It specifies CASGAGEQFF.

The V gene is TRBV10-2, the J gene TRBJ1-1; 9 bases map to TRBD1. CDR1 and CDR2 (germline): WSHSY, SAAADI. Losses at the gene ends were 6 bases for V and 6 bases for J; bases not matched to a gene: 8. The length of the CDR3 is 14 residues. CDR3 in amino acids: CASSQQGAQAEAFF. The CDR3 DNA is TGCGCCAGCAGCCAACAGGGGGCTCAGGCTGAAGCTTTCTTT.

This chain's CDR3 is CSVRTGYNEQFF. The DNA of the CDR3 is TGCAGCGTACGGACAGGTTACAATGAGCAGTTCTTC. The chain links TRBV29-1 to TRBJ2-1, with TRBD1 identical over 7 bases. The J segment lost 4 bases and the V segment lost 6 bases, leaving 3 bases of the junction unmatched. This CDR3 spans 12 amino acids. Germline V gene lookup returns CDR1 SQVTM and CDR2 ANQGSEA.

In its sample, this clone was seen a few times. V gene TRBV7-9 combines with J gene TRBJ2-7; D is uncertain. Germline assignment: CDR1 SEHNR and CDR2 FQNEAQ (reference sequence). Trimming shortened V by 5 bases and J by 2 bases, and 10 bases separated the two germline ends. The CDR3 length is 13 residues. CDR3 amino acids: CASSPFATYEQYF. DNA of the CDR3: TGTGCCAGCAGCCCTTTCGCGACCTACGAGCAGTACTTC.

The CDR3 spells CASSRLTGGQSTEAFF. The CDR3 DNA reads as TGTGCCAGCAGCCGACTGACAGGGGGTCAGAGCACTGAAGCTTTCTTT. This rearrangement joins TRBV5-6 to TRBJ1-1, with TRBD1 matching 9 bases. In germline, CDR1 is SGHDT, CDR2 YYEEEE. V was clipped by 4 bases and J by 4 bases; unmatched bases: 11. This CDR3 has 16 residues.

This chain joins TRBV27 and TRBJ2-7; D might be TRBD1 or TRBD2, each matching 5 bases. Germline values: CDR1 MNHEY, CDR2 SMNVEV (reference sequence). V was cut by 0 bases and J by 5 bases, with 14 bases left in between. CDR3 length: 15 residues. The CDR3 is CASSLSVGVSDEQYF. In nucleotides, the CDR3 is TGTGCCAGCAGTTTATCGGTGGGGGTCTCTGACGAGCAGTACTTC.

J is TRBJ1-1 and V is TRBV14, with 9 nucleotides matching TRBD1. Germline CDR1 is SGHDN and CDR2 is FVKESK. V shed 4 bases and J 5 bases; nucleotides not matched to a gene: 11. The length of the CDR3 is 16 residues. CDR3 nucleotides: TGTGCCAGCAGCCCCAGAAACAGGGGGCCGGGAACTGAAGCTTTCTTT. Translating it yields CASSPRNRGPGTEAFF.

The chain couples TRBV9 to TRBJ2-1; D call uncertain. Per germline, CDR1 SGDLS and CDR2 YYNGEE. This CDR3 has 14 amino acids. The V end was cut by 0 bases, the J end by 6 bases, with 10 bases between. CDR3 region: CASSVVASFNEQFF. CDR3 sequence (DNA): TGTGCCAGCAGCGTAGTGGCCAGCTTCAATGAGCAGTTCTTC.

This rearrangement joins TRBV5-6 to TRBJ1-2; D is perhaps TRBD1 (6 bases). Between the trimmed V and J ends, which lost 3 bases and 8 bases, there was a span of 17 bases. Germline V lookup: CDR1 SGHDT, CDR2 YYEEEE. The CDR3 loop spans 14 amino acids. The CDR3 is CASSWGHVGSGYTF. CDR3 coding DNA: TGTGCCAGCAGCTGGGGGCATGTGGGGAGCGGCTACACCTTC.

The chain recombines TRBV11-2 with TRBJ2-3; D is uncertain. The CDR3 sequence is 12 residues long. V dropped 4 bases and J dropped 7 bases, with 9 bases sitting between them. Germline values: CDR1 SGHAT, CDR2 FQNNGV. CDR3 sequence: CASSSLMNTQYF. The CDR3 DNA reads as TGTGCCAGCAGCTCACTTATGAATACGCAGTATTTT.

The V and J genes are TRBV5-6 and TRBJ1-1; the D is unclear. The V gene lost 0 bases and the J gene lost 6 bases, with 9 bases spanning the gap. Looked up from germline, CDR1 is SGHDT and CDR2 is YYEEEE. The CDR3 loop spans 13 amino acids. CDR3 DNA sequence: TGTGCCAGCAGCTTGGAACTTTCCGCTGAAGCTTTCTTT. Translation gives CASSLELSAEAFF. Looking up the rest from reference TRBV5-6 and TRBJ1-1 gives the full variable domain: DAGVTQSPTHLIKTRGQQVTLRCSPKSGHDTVSWYQQALGQGPQFIFQYYEEEERQRGNFPDRFSGHQFPNYSSELNVNALLLGDSALYLCASSLELSAEAFFGQGTRLTVV.

This sequence joins TRBV4-1 and TRBJ1-4; possibly TRBD1 for D (6 bases). Trimming left V 0 bases short and J 0 bases short, with 17 bases between. The CDR3 runs to 19 residues. Germline V gene lookup returns CDR1 MGHRA and CDR2 YSYEKL. CDR3 sequence (DNA): TGCGCCAGCAGCCAAGATTTAGGAGGACAGATTGCAACTAATGAAAAACTGTTTTTT. Amino acids: CASSQDLGGQIATNEKLFF.